A selection of T cell receptor beta chains follows, all from one sample in a study of long-term antiretroviral therapy in people with HIV. Measured with immunoSEQ multiplex PCR; TCRdb has only the in-frame clones, and not every one. This repertoire shows fewer than 30,000 clones, approximately 88% found once; its top ten account for more than 8%. The source was unsorted PBMCs, collected 2.8 years after starting antiretroviral therapy. These receptor sequences come from a man aged 25-45 years with HIV. The CDR3 runs from the conserved cysteine through the conserved F or W. D genes are given only for firm matches. Size is omitted from some rows. Given values are once, few, many or a class for expanded clones.

abundance	d_gene	v_gene	j_gene	CDR3nt	CDR3aa
NA	NA	TRBV5-1	TRBJ2-6	TGCGCCAGCAGCTTGGGGCTGAACTCTGGGGCCAACGTCCTGACTTTC	CASSLGLNSGANVLTF
few	TRBD2	TRBV5-1	TRBJ2-7	TGCGCCAGCAGTCCCCGCTCGACTAGCTCCAACGAGCAGTACTTC	CASSPRSTSSNEQYF
NA	NA	TRBV7-9	TRBJ2-3	TGTGCCAGCAGCTTAGACACAGGCACAGATACGCAGTATTTT	CASSLDTGTDTQYF
NA	NA	TRBV10-3	TRBJ1-1	TGTGCCATCAGTGACTTCCAGGGTAGAGTCAACACTGAAGCTTTCTTT	CAISDFQGRVNTEAFF
NA	TRBD1	TRBV27	TRBJ2-2	TGTGCCAGCACCTCGGCTTTGAAGACAGGGGGTTTCGGGGAGCTGTTTTTT	CASTSALKTGGFGELFF
NA	NA	TRBV7-2	TRBJ2-1	TGTGCCAGCAGCCCCGGAGGCACCTACAATGAGCAGTTCTTC	CASSPGGTYNEQFF
NA	NA	TRBV28	TRBJ2-7	TGTGCCAGCAGTAGCGTCGGGGCGGGACAGAACTTC	CASSSVGAGQNF
NA	NA	TRBV28	TRBJ2-1	TGTGCCAGCATCAGCAATAGTATTCCCTCCTACAATGAGCAGTTCTTC	CASISNSIPSYNEQFF
NA	TRBD2	TRBV28	TRBJ2-7	TGTGCCACCCTCGGAGCCGGGGGGGGAGTACACGAGCAGTACTTC	CATLGAGGGVHEQYF
NA	NA	TRBV27	TRBJ2-7	TGTGCCAGCAGTCCACGCCCGTTCGGCGAGCAGTACTTC	CASSPRPFGEQYF
NA	NA	TRBV19	TRBJ2-7	TGTGCCAGTAGTATAGAGGGCTACGAGCAGTACTTC	CASSIEGYEQYF
NA	TRBD1	TRBV7-8	TRBJ1-2	TGTGCCAGCAGCCTAGGGACAGGCAACAGCTATGGCTACACCTTC	CASSLGTGNSYGYTF
few	NA	TRBV7-9	TRBJ1-1	TGTGCCAGCAGCTTTGGGAACACTGAAGCTTTCTTT	CASSFGNTEAFF
NA	NA	TRBV18	TRBJ1-6	TGTGCCAGCTCACCTCGGGACGATCGAAGTTCACCCCTCCACTTT	CASSPRDDRSSPLHF
once	TRBD1	TRBV19	TRBJ1-1	TGTGCCAGTAGTTGGGACAGGGGGCCCACTGAAGCTTTCTTT	CASSWDRGPTEAFF
NA	NA	TRBV25-1	TRBJ1-2	TGTGCCAGCAGTGGTGGACACATCTATGGCTACACCTTC	CASSGGHIYGYTF
NA	TRBD2	TRBV5-1	TRBJ2-5	TGCGCCAGCAGTCCGGGGCGGGGGGATGAGACCCAGTACTTC	CASSPGRGDETQYF
NA	NA	TRBV6-5	TRBJ1-1	TGTGCCAGCAGTTACTCTACGATTATGAACACTGAAGCTTTCTTT	CASSYSTIMNTEAFF
few	NA	TRBV7-6	TRBJ2-2	TGTGCCAGCTCAGCTTCCGCTAACGGGGAGCTGTTTTTT	CASSASANGELFF
NA	NA	TRBV12-5	TRBJ1-1	TGTGCTAGTGGCCTCGGGGGGCTGCACACTGAAGCTTTCTTT	CASGLGGLHTEAFF
NA	NA	TRBV7-3	TRBJ2-1	TGTGCCAGCACCCCCCAGGGGGGGTTAACCTACAATGAGCAGTTCTTC	CASTPQGGLTYNEQFF
NA	NA	TRBV7-9	TRBJ2-1	TGTGCCAGCAGCCTACCGGGACGACCAAGTCAGTTCTTC	CASSLPGRPSQFF
NA	TRBD1	TRBV7-9	TRBJ2-1	TGTGCCAGCAGCTTAAATGGACAGGGCGCCAATGAGCAGTTCTTC	CASSLNGQGANEQFF
NA	NA	TRBV7-9	TRBJ2-5	TGTGCCAGCAGCTTGTCGTGGGACCAACAAGAGACCCAGTACTTC	CASSLSWDQQETQYF
NA	NA	TRBV6-5	TRBJ1-4	TGTGCCAGCAGTTACGCGGGGGGCCGGGAAAAACTGTTTTTT	CASSYAGGREKLFF
NA	NA	TRBV6-6	TRBJ2-1	TGTGCCAGCAGTTACCCTCCGGGGAATAATGAGCAGTTCTTC	CASSYPPGNNEQFF
NA	NA	TRBV30	TRBJ1-6	TGTGCCTGGAAGTTGGGGGTAAATTCACCCCTCCACTTT	CAWKLGVNSPLHF
few	NA	TRBV19	TRBJ1-6	TGTGCCAGTAGGGGGTCAGGGAGTTCACCCCTCCACTTT	CASRGSGSSPLHF
NA	NA	TRBV19	TRBJ2-5	TGTGCCAGTAGTATTGGTAGGACCGAGCAAGAGACCCAGTACTTC	CASSIGRTEQETQYF
NA	TRBD1	TRBV28	TRBJ2-7	TGTGCCAGCAGCGGGGACAGAGCGTCCCACGAGCAGTACTTC	CASSGDRASHEQYF
NA	NA	TRBV9	TRBJ1-1	TGTGCCAGCAGCCGCGGGCGGACTGAAGCTTTCTTT	CASSRGRTEAFF
few	NA	TRBV6-4	TRBJ1-1	TGTGCCAGCAGTGACTCACGCTACACTGAAGCTTTCTTT	CASSDSRYTEAFF
NA	NA	TRBV11-2	TRBJ2-5	TGTGCCAGCAGCTTAGTGTGGGCCGAGGGTGTCCCGGGGGAGACCCAGTACTTC	CASSLVWAEGVPGETQYF
NA	TRBD2	TRBV19	TRBJ2-2	TGTGCCAGTAGTATGAGCGGGGACAACACCGGGGAGCTGTTTTTT	CASSMSGDNTGELFF
NA	NA	TRBV14	TRBJ1-3	TGTGCCAGCAGCCAAGATCTGCCGGGCACTGGAAACACCATATATTTT	CASSQDLPGTGNTIYF
NA	NA	TRBV7-3	TRBJ1-2	TGTGCCAGCAGCTTAACTGGGCAGGGGCACTATGGCTACACCTTC	CASSLTGQGHYGYTF
NA	NA	TRBV10-3	TRBJ2-7	TGTGCCGCCTCGGACAAGGAGAGCTCCTACGAGCAGTACTTC	CAASDKESSYEQYF
NA	NA	TRBV15	TRBJ2-2	TGTGCCACCAGCCCCCTCCCGGATTACACCGGGGAGCTGTTTTTT	CATSPLPDYTGELFF
once	TRBD2	TRBV5-4	TRBJ2-3	TGTGCCAGCAGCTGGGGACTAGGGGTGGATACGCAGTATTTT	CASSWGLGVDTQYF
NA	TRBD1	TRBV28	TRBJ1-5	TGTGCCAGCAGTTCTGGGACAGGGGGTGTCCAGCCCCAGCATTTT	CASSSGTGGVQPQHF
NA	TRBD1	TRBV7-9	TRBJ1-3	TGTGCCAGCTCCGGGACAGTCCCTGAGGACTCTGGAAACACCATATATTTT	CASSGTVPEDSGNTIYF
once	TRBD1	TRBV11-2	TRBJ1-6	TGTGCCAGCAGCACGGGGACAGGGAAGGATTCACCCCTCCACTTT	CASSTGTGKDSPLHF
NA	NA	TRBV11-3	TRBJ2-7	TGTGCCAGCAGCTTAGTTCAAGGGAACGAGCAGTACTTC	CASSLVQGNEQYF
NA	TRBD1	TRBV7-9	TRBJ2-1	TGTGCCAGCAGCTTCAGTCCCGGGACAGGGAATGAGCAGTTCTTC	CASSFSPGTGNEQFF
NA	NA	TRBV13	TRBJ2-7	TGTGCCAGCAGCTTATCTCTGGGACGGGCGGGCGAGCAGTACTTC	CASSLSLGRAGEQYF
NA	NA	TRBV5-3	TRBJ1-1	TGTGCCAGAAGCTTGGTTGGACCTCGAAGGGACACTGAAGCTTTCTTT	CARSLVGPRRDTEAFF
NA	TRBD2	TRBV9	TRBJ2-3	TGTGCCAGCAGCCCGAGGACTAGCGGGTTCGGAGATACGCAGTATTTT	CASSPRTSGFGDTQYF
medium-sized	TRBD1	TRBV7-9	TRBJ2-1	TGTGCCAGCAGCTTAGACTCCGGGACAGGGGGGTCCAATGAGCAGTTCTTC	CASSLDSGTGGSNEQFF
few	TRBD1	TRBV10-3	TRBJ1-2	TGTGCCAGCAGTGAAGGGACAGGGGTATGGATCTATGGCTACACCTTC	CASSEGTGVWIYGYTF
NA	NA	TRBV15	TRBJ1-4	TGTGCCACCAGCAGAGATTGGGCAGGGGAGGCTGCAACTAATGAAAAACTGTTTTTT	CATSRDWAGEAATNEKLFF
once	NA	TRBV6-1	TRBJ2-1	TGTGCCAGCAGGGGGCCGGACAATGAGCAGTTCTTC	CASRGPDNEQFF
NA	NA	TRBV5-1	TRBJ2-1	TGCGCCAGCAGCGCAGCAGGGCATAATGAGCAGTTCTTC	CASSAAGHNEQFF
NA	NA	TRBV7-2	TRBJ2-7	TGTGCCAGCAGCTTGATTACTAGCTCCGAGCAGTACTTC	CASSLITSSEQYF
few	TRBD1	TRBV7-8	TRBJ2-2	TGTGCCAGCAGCTTAGCGGGACAGGGAATCGCCGGGGAGCTGTTTTTT	CASSLAGQGIAGELFF
NA	NA	TRBV5-1	TRBJ2-3	TGCGCCAGCAGCTTGGGGACCTCGCACACAGATACGCAGTATTTT	CASSLGTSHTDTQYF
NA	NA	TRBV5-1	TRBJ2-1	TGCGCCAGCAGCGACGGGCCCCCGACCGCCACAGGGAAAGAGTACAATGAGCAGTTCTTC	CASSDGPPTATGKEYNEQFF
NA	NA	TRBV10-3	TRBJ1-5	TGTGCCATCAGTGAGGCGGGCAATCAGCCCCAGCATTTT	CAISEAGNQPQHF
NA	NA	TRBV4-1	TRBJ1-5	TGCGCCAGCAGCCAAGAGGGACTAATTAATCAGCCCCAGCATTTT	CASSQEGLINQPQHF
medium-sized	NA	TRBV6-6	TRBJ2-7	TGTGCCAGCAGTTACGGACGGGACGAGAAGGGGGAGCAGTACTTC	CASSYGRDEKGEQYF